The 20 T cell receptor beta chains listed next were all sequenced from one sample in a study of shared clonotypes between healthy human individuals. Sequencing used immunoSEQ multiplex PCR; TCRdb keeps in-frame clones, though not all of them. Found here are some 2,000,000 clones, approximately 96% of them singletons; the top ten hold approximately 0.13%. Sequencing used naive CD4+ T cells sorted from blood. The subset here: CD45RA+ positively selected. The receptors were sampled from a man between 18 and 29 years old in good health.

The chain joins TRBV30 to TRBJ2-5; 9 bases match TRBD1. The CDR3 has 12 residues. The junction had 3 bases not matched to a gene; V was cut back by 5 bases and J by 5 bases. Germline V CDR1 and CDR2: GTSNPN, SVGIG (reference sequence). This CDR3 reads CAWGTGFETQYF. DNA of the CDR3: TGTGCCTGGGGGACAGGGTTCGAGACCCAGTACTTC.

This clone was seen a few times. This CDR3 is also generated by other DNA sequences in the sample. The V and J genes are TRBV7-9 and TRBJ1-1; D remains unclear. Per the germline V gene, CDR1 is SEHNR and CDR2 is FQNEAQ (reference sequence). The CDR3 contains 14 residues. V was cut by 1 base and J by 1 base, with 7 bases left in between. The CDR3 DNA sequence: TGTGCCAGCAGCTTAGGGGAACAGAACACTGAAGCTTTCTTT. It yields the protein CASSLGEQNTEAFF.

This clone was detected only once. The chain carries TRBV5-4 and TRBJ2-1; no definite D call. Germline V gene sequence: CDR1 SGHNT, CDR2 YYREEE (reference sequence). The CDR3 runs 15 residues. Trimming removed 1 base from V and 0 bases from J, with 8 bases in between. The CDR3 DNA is TGTGCCAGCAGCTTGTCAAGTAGCTCCTACAATGAGCAGTTCTTC. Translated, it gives CASSLSSSSYNEQFF.

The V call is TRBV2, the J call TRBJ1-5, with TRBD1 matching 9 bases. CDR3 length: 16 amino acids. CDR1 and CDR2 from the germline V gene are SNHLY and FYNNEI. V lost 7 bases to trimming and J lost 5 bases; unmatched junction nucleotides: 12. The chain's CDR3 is CASTLDAGQGDQPQHF. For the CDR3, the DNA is TGTGCCAGCACTCTGGACGCGGGACAGGGCGATCAGCCCCAGCATTTT.

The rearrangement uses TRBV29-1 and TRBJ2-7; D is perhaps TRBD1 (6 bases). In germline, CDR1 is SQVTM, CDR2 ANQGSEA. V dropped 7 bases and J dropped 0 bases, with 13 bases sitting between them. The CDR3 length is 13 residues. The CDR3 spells CSARGHRSYEQYF. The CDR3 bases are TGCAGCGCCAGGGGACACCGCTCCTACGAGCAGTACTTC.

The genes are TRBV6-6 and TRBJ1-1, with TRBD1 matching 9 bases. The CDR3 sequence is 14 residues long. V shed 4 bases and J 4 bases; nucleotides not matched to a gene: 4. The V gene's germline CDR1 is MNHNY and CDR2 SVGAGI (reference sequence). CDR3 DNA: TGTGCCAGCAGTTCAGGACAGGGGAGCACTGAAGCTTTCTTT. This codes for CASSSGQGSTEAFF.

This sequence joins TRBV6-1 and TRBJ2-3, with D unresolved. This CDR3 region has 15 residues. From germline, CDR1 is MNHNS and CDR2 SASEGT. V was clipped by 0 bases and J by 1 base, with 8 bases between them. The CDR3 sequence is CASSEAHRGTDTQYF. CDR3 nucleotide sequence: TGTGCCAGCAGTGAAGCACATAGGGGCACAGATACGCAGTATTTT.

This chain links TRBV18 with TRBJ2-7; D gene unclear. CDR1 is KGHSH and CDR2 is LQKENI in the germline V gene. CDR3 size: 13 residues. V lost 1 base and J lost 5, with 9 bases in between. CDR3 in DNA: TGTGCCAGCTCACCACGCGACCTAGACGAGCAGTACTTC. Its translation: CASSPRDLDEQYF.

The CDR3 protein is CASSQGYWDSYEQYF. The CDR3 DNA follows: TGCGCCAGCAGCCAAGGGTACTGGGACTCCTACGAGCAGTACTTC. The J gene is TRBJ2-7, the V gene TRBV4-3; D uncertain. The V end lost 1 base, the J end lost 0 bases, and 10 bases lay between the germline ends. Germline-derived CDR1 and CDR2 are LGHNA and YSLEER. The CDR3 has 15 residues.

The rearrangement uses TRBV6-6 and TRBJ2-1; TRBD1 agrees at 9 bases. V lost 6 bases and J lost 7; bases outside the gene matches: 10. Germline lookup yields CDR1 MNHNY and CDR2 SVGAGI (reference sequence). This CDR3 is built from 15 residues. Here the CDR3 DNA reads TGTGCCAGCAGGCTACAGGGGGCATCAGCGAATGAGCAGTTCTTC. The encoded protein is CASRLQGASANEQFF.

CDR3 region: CASSQLGLAGRSGEQFF. As DNA, the CDR3 is TGCGCCAGCAGCCAACTCGGACTAGCAGGTCGATCGGGTGAGCAGTTCTTC. The chain has TRBV4-1 and TRBJ2-1; TRBD2 matches 8 bases. Germline V gives CDR1 MGHRA, CDR2 YSYEKL. Trimming removed 2 bases from V and 9 bases from J; junction bases left unmatched: 15. The CDR3 runs 17 residues.

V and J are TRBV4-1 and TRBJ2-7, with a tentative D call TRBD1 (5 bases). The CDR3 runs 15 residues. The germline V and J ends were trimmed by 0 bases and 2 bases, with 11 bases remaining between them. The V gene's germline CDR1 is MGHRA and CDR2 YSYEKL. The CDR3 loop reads CASSQENGAPYEQYF. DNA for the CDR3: TGCGCCAGCAGCCAAGAGAATGGGGCCCCCTACGAGCAGTACTTC.

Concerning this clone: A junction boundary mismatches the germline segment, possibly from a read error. The chain's CDR3 is CASSRGQILNF. CDR3 bases: TGTGCCAGCAGCCGAGGACAAATATTAAACTTC. V gene TRBV7-9 combines with J gene TRBJ2-5; D might be TRBD1 (5 bases). This CDR3 comprises 11 residues. Per germline, CDR1 SEHNR and CDR2 FQNEAQ (reference sequence).

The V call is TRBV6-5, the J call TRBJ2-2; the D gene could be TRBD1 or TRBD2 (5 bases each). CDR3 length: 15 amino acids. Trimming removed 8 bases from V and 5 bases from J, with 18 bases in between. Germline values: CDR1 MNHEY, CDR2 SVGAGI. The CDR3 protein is CASGGAVARTGELFF. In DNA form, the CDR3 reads TGTGCCAGCGGGGGTGCGGTAGCAAGGACCGGGGAGCTGTTTTTT.

The DNA for the CDR3 is TGTGCCAGCAGTAGGCAACCCGGGGGGTACGAGCAGTACTTC. Translating it yields CASSRQPGGYEQYF. The chain has TRBV6-1 and TRBJ2-7; 7 bases line up with TRBD2. From germline, CDR1 is MNHNS and CDR2 SASEGT. CDR3 length: 14 residues. The junction had 8 bases not matched to a gene; V was cut back by 5 bases and J by 4 bases.

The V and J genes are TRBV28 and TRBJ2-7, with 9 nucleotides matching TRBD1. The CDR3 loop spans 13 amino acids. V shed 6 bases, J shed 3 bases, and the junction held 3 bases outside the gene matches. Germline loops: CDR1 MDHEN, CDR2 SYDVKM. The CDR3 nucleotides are TGTGCCAGCAGCCCGGACAGGGGCTACGAGCAGTACTTC. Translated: CASSPDRGYEQYF. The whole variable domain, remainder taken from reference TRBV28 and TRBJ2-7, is DVKVTQSSRYLVKRTGEKVFLECVQDMDHENMFWYRQDPGLGLRLIYFSYDVKMKEKGDIPEGYSVSREKKERFSLILESASTNQTSMYLCASSPDRGYEQYFGPGTRLTVT.

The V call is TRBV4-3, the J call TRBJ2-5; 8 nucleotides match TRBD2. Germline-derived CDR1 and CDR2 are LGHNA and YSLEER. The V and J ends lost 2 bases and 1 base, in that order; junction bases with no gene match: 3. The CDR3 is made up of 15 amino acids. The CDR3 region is CASSQSGRGQETQYF. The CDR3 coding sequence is TGCGCCAGCAGCCAAAGCGGGAGAGGCCAAGAGACCCAGTACTTC.

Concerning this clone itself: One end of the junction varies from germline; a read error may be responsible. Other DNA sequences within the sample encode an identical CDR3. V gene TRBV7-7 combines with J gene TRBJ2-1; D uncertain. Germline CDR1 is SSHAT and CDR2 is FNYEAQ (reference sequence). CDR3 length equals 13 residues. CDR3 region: CASSLGLNNEQFF. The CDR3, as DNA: TGTGCTAGCAGCTTAGGCCTTAACAATGAGCAGTTCTTC.

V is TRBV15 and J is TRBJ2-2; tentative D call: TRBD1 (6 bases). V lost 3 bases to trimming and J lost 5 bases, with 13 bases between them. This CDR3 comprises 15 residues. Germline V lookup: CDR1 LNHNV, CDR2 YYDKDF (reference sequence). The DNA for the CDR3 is TGTGCCACCAGCAGGGAAGGACAGCCTACCGGGGAGCTGTTTTTT. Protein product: CATSREGQPTGELFF.

CDR3 sequence: CASSVDLAGNNEQFF. The CDR3 DNA reads as TGTGCCAGCAGCGTAGATCTAGCGGGAAACAATGAGCAGTTCTTC. V usage is TRBV9 and J usage is TRBJ2-1; 9 nucleotides align to TRBD2. Germline loops: CDR1 SGDLS, CDR2 YYNGEE. V dropped 0 bases and J dropped 5; count of bases not matched to a gene: 3. The CDR3 length is 15 residues.